These 26 T cell receptor beta chains came from one sample sequenced in a study of T cell repertoires in cytomegalovirus infection. Their specific antigens are unknown. TCRdb processed the reads anew with MiXCR; each CDR3 protein has one entry. Of approximately 1,000,000 distinct CDR3 sequences in the sample, roughly 31% were seen once. The sample consisted of cultured CD8+ T cells from PBMCs, taken from culture after CMV antigen stimulation. Receptors were obtained from a human donor in good health (CMV status not recorded). Some clones in this sample may be carry-over from other donors' samples.

On this clonotype itself: A much larger clone sits a single nucleotide away, making a read error possible. V usage is TRBV7-2 and J usage is TRBJ2-3; D remains unclear. Germline V gene sequence: CDR1 SGHTA, CDR2 FQGNSA. V was cut by 4 bases and J by 8 bases, with 22 bases left in between. The CDR3 contains 16 residues. CDR3: CASSSLKGRDAGTQYF. The DNA of the CDR3 is TGTGCCAGCAGCTCCCTCAAGGGTAGGGATGCTGGTACGCAGTATTTT. The whole variable domain, remainder taken from reference TRBV7-2 and TRBJ2-3, is GAGVSQSPSNKVTEKGKDVELRCDPISGHTALYWYRQSLGQGLEFLIYFQGNSAPDKSGLPSDRFSAERTGGSVSTLTIQRTQQEDSAVYLCASSSLKGRDAGTQYFGPGTRLTVL.

This clonotype was picked up many times. The rearrangement uses TRBV7-2 and TRBJ2-3; TRBD2 aligns across 11 bases. Germline V CDR1 and CDR2: SGHTA, FQGNSA. With V trimmed by 5 bases and J by 0 bases, 7 bases remained unmatched. This CDR3 has 17 amino acids. The CDR3 DNA follows: TGTGCCAGCAGCCAAACTAGCGGGGGCACTAGCACAGATACGCAGTATTTT. As protein: CASSQTSGGTSTDTQYF.

The V call is TRBV7-4, the J call TRBJ2-7, with 12 bases identical to TRBD2. The V gene's germline CDR1 is SGHVT and CDR2 SQSDAQ. CDR3 length: 18 amino acids. Trimming removed 4 bases from V and 0 bases from J; junction bases left unmatched: 10. The CDR3: CASSSSSGGAFHSYEQYF. Here the CDR3 DNA reads TGTGCCAGCAGCTCGTCTAGCGGGGGGGCCTTTCACTCCTACGAGCAGTACTTC.

This clonotype was detected ten times or more. This sequence joins TRBV7-8 and TRBJ2-1; D remains ambiguous. The CDR3 extends over 13 amino acids. Germline V gives CDR1 SGHVS, CDR2 FQNEAQ. Trimming removed 2 bases from V and 7 bases from J, with 9 bases in between. CDR3 sequence (DNA): TGTGCCAGCAGCTTATACAGCGTGAATGAGCAGTTCTTC. This encodes CASSLYSVNEQFF.

The chain recombines TRBV13 with TRBJ2-7; D remains unclear. Trimming took off 3 bases at V and 2 bases at J, with 14 bases between the two ends. This CDR3 comprises 15 residues. Germline CDR1 is PRHDT and CDR2 is FYEKMQ (reference sequence). CDR3 DNA sequence: TGTGCCAGCAGCTTCTCTCTTCGGAAAGCCTACGAGCAGTACGTC. Translated: CASSFSLRKAYEQYV.

V usage is TRBV12-5 and J usage is TRBJ2-5; the match to TRBD1 covers 9 bases. This CDR3 region has 15 residues. The V segment lost 5 bases and the J segment 3 bases; nucleotides outside the gene matches: 7. The V gene's germline CDR1 is LGHNT and CDR2 FRNRAP. The CDR3 loop is CASGRGQGKEETQYF. The CDR3, as DNA: TGTGCTAGTGGTCGCGGACAGGGGAAGGAAGAGACCCAGTACTTC. Full variable domain (missing parts from reference TRBV12-5 and TRBJ2-5): DARVTQTPRHKVTEMGQEVTMRCQPILGHNTVFWYRQTMMQGLELLAYFRNRAPLDDSGMPKDRFSAEMPDATLATLKIQPSEPRDSAVYFCASGRGQGKEETQYFGPGTRLLVL.

The chain links TRBV28 to TRBJ2-3; perhaps TRBD1 as D (7 bases). The germline gives CDR1 MDHEN, CDR2 SYDVKM. The CDR3 is 14 amino acids. Between the trimmed V and J ends, which lost 3 bases and 4 bases, there was a span of 11 bases. The CDR3 sequence: CASSFRGVADTQYF. The CDR3 bases are TGTGCCAGCAGTTTCAGGGGGGTCGCAGATACGCAGTATTTT.

This chain joins TRBV5-1 and TRBJ2-1; D is possibly TRBD2 (6 bases). CDR3 length: 16 residues. V shed 2 bases and J shed 5 bases, with 17 bases lying between them. Germline V gene sequence: CDR1 SGHRS, CDR2 YFSETQ. As DNA, the CDR3 is TGCGCCAGCAGCTTCCCCGGGACTCCTCCCCACAATGAGCAGTTCTTC. Its translation is CASSFPGTPPHNEQFF.

In this sample, this clonotype turned up a few times. This rearrangement joins TRBV27 to TRBJ2-2; TRBD1 might be the D (6 bases). The CDR3 runs to 13 residues. Between the trimmed V and J ends, which lost 4 bases and 7 bases, there was a span of 10 bases. Germline-derived CDR1 and CDR2 are MNHEY and SMNVEV (reference sequence). The CDR3 protein is CASSSQGNGELFF. In nucleotides, the CDR3 is TGTGCCAGCAGTTCCCAGGGGAACGGGGAGCTGTTTTTT.

CDR3 loop: CASSLAPSMGQPRNIQYF. The DNA for the CDR3 is TGTGCCAGCAGCTTAGCGCCCAGCATGGGGCAGCCACGGAACATTCAGTACTTC. The chain is built from TRBV7-2 and TRBJ2-4, with a tentative D call TRBD1 (5 bases). This CDR3 is built from 18 residues. Germline-derived CDR1 and CDR2 are SGHTA and FQGNSA. V gave up 0 bases and J gave up 7 bases, with 22 bases separating them.

In its sample, this clonotype was seen many times. The rearrangement joins TRBV7-8 to TRBJ2-2, with 7 nucleotides matching TRBD2. This CDR3 comprises 16 residues. In germline, CDR1 is SGHVS, CDR2 FQNEAQ. Trimming removed 0 bases from V and 3 bases from J; junction bases left unmatched: 4. The CDR3 DNA sequence: TGTGCCAGCAGCTTAGCCGGGACTACCTACACCGGGGAGCTGTTTTTT. Its protein product is CASSLAGTTYTGELFF.

This clonotype was detected a few times. The V call is TRBV19, the J call TRBJ2-2; no reliable D call. This CDR3 has 14 residues. Germline lookup yields CDR1 LNHDA and CDR2 SQIVND (reference sequence). The V gene lost 1 base and the J gene lost 4 bases, with 7 bases spanning the gap. The CDR3 spells CASSIGLATGELFF. The CDR3 bases are TGTGCCAGTAGTATAGGATTGGCCACCGGGGAGCTGTTTTTT.

The J gene is TRBJ1-5, the V gene TRBV10-2; D is unclear. Trimming left V 0 bases short and J 0 bases short, with 15 bases between. Germline CDR1 reads WSHSY; CDR2 reads SAAADI. The CDR3 consists of 18 residues. CDR3 loop: CASSESRSVGYSNQPQHF. The CDR3 coding sequence is TGCGCCAGCAGTGAGTCGAGGAGCGTGGGTTATAGCAATCAGCCCCAGCATTTT.

Many counts were recorded for this clonotype. The chain uses TRBV19 and TRBJ1-1; D is uncertain. The germline gives CDR1 LNHDA, CDR2 SQIVND (reference sequence). V dropped 3 bases and J dropped 2 bases, with 7 bases sitting between them. The CDR3 runs to 13 residues. CDR3 sequence reads: CASSISVNTEAFF. The CDR3 nucleotides are TGTGCCAGTAGTATTTCAGTTAACACTGAAGCTTTCTTT.

The genes are TRBV6-1 and TRBJ1-2, with D possibly TRBD1 on 6 matching bases. Germline CDR1 and CDR2: MNHNS and SASEGT. The CDR3 covers 15 residues. The V and J ends lost 3 bases and 5 bases respectively, with 16 bases between them. DNA for the CDR3: TGTGCCAGCAGTGACCTCCTGACAGGCTCTTATGGCTACACCTTC. Its translation is CASSDLLTGSYGYTF.

The chain recombines TRBV12-3 or TRBV12-4 with TRBJ2-1; TRBD1 might be the D (6 bases). V lost 6 bases, J lost 0 bases, and 18 bases lay in between. CDR3 length: 17 amino acids. CDR3 residues: CASRSETGLSSYNEQFF. Here the CDR3 DNA reads TGTGCCAGCAGGTCCGAGACAGGCCTCAGCTCCTACAATGAGCAGTTCTTC.

The chain employs TRBV7-9 and TRBJ2-5; the D gene is possibly TRBD1 (6 bases). Trimming cost V 4 bases and J 5 bases, with 14 bases left between them. CDR1 is SEHNR and CDR2 is FQNEAQ in the germline V gene (reference sequence). This CDR3 region has 14 residues. The CDR3 bases are TGTGCCAGCAGCTCAGTGGGGGCCAGGGAGACCCAGTACTTC. Translation gives CASSSVGARETQYF.

There are many counts of this clonotype. The chain recombines TRBV7-8 with TRBJ2-4; 9 nucleotides line up with TRBD1. After removal of 5 bases from V and 4 bases from J, the junction contained 3 bases not matched to a gene. The CDR3 has 14 residues. Per the germline V gene, CDR1 is SGHVS and CDR2 is FQNEAQ. DNA of the CDR3: TGTGCCAGCAGCCCAGGGACAGGGAAAAACATTCAGTACTTC. It codes for CASSPGTGKNIQYF.

The chain recombines TRBV19 with TRBJ1-2; D is unclear. The germline V gene has CDR1 LNHDA and CDR2 SQIVND (reference sequence). The V gene lost 9 bases and the J gene lost 0 bases, with 14 bases spanning the gap. CDR3 size: 14 residues. CDR3 DNA: TGTGCCAGCTCCGTCCGGGCCCCTAACTATGGCTACACCTTC. It is translated as CASSVRAPNYGYTF.

This clonotype has only a few counts. The CDR3 DNA sequence: TGTGCCAGCAGCCAAGAAGGTCTTCAAGCGGATACGCAGTATTTT. It specifies CASSQEGLQADTQYF. This chain joins TRBV4-2 and TRBJ2-3; D unclear. Per the germline V gene, CDR1 is LGHNA and CDR2 is YNFKEQ. V gave up 0 bases and J gave up 6 bases, with 13 bases separating them. This CDR3 spans 15 amino acids.

This chain uses TRBV19 with TRBJ2-2, with TRBD2 identical over 12 bases. Germline V gene lookup returns CDR1 LNHDA and CDR2 SQIVND (reference sequence). The CDR3 is made up of 20 amino acids. V shed 5 bases and J 2 bases; nucleotides not matched to a gene: 15. CDR3 amino acids: CASSSSSMTSGGTNTGELFF. DNA of the CDR3: TGTGCCAGTAGTTCCTCCTCAATGACTAGCGGGGGAACAAACACCGGGGAGCTGTTTTTT.

The V and J genes are TRBV29-1 and TRBJ2-5; 7 bases map to TRBD2. The CDR3 contains 18 residues. Germline-derived CDR1 and CDR2 are SQVTM and ANQGSEA. Trimming took 2 bases from V and 3 from J; bases not matched to a gene: 18. The CDR3 loop reads CSVESWSARTRNEETQYF. The CDR3 DNA is TGCAGCGTTGAAAGTTGGTCGGCCCGGACTAGGAACGAAGAGACCCAGTACTTC.

This clonotype was seen a handful of times. The rearrangement joins TRBV12-3 or TRBV12-4 to TRBJ1-2; maybe TRBD1 (6 bases). This CDR3 contains 15 residues. Trimming pared 5 bases from V and 8 bases from J, leaving 21 bases between. CDR3 residues: CASSPALWGAGGYTF. In DNA, the CDR3 is TGTGCCAGCAGTCCCGCTCTGTGGGGGGCCGGAGGCTACACCTTC.

This clonotype was picked up a small number of times. This chain uses TRBV6-2 or TRBV6-3 with TRBJ1-6, with a possible D match to TRBD1 (6 bases). CDR1 and CDR2 from the germline V gene are MNHEY and SVGEGT. V lost 2 bases and J 9 bases, leaving 17 bases between the germline ends. This CDR3 has 16 amino acids. CDR3 amino acids: CASSYQNPGHGSPLHF. The CDR3 bases are TGTGCCAGCAGTTACCAAAACCCGGGACATGGTTCACCCCTCCACTTT.

The CDR3 is CASSSLGQGRSYEQYV. Written as DNA, the CDR3 is TGTGCCAGCAGCTCCCTCGGACAGGGGCGCTCCTACGAGCAGTACGTC. V and J are TRBV6-1 and TRBJ2-7; TRBD1 agrees at 9 bases. The CDR3 is made up of 16 amino acids. Germline trimming cut 6 bases from V and 0 bases from J; bases unmatched to any gene: 9. The V gene's germline CDR1 is MNHNS and CDR2 SASEGT.

Turning to this clonotype: A much larger clone differs from this one at a single base, so this may be a read error. The chain couples TRBV6-5 to TRBJ2-2; 8 bases match TRBD1. This CDR3 region has 16 residues. The germline V gene encodes CDR1 MNHEY and CDR2 SVGAGI. With V trimmed by 6 bases and J by 4 bases, 10 bases remained unmatched. The CDR3 spells CASSTSDRGTTGELFF. CDR3 in DNA: TGTGCCAGCAGCACATCCGACAGGGGTACCACCGGGGAGCTGTTTTTT.